This entry lists 16 T cell receptor beta chains sequenced from one sample in a study of Ad26.COV2.S vaccination and SARS-CoV-2 variants. Treatment indicated: around 19 received Ad26.COV2.S at low or high dose, single or two shots; roughly 5 received placebo; per-sample allocation not given. Sampling occurred on day 63 after the first vaccine or placebo injection. Sequencing used immunoSEQ multiplex PCR; TCRdb keeps in-frame clones, though not all of them. The table has 300,000 to 350,000 clones, 85% seen once. Sequenced material: peripheral blood, taken in a trial of Ad26.COV2.S vaccine versus placebo. Receptor source: a person between 18 and 59 years old who received the Ad26.COV2.S COVID-19 vaccine or a placebo.

This clone was counted ten times or more. The V gene is TRBV19, the J gene TRBJ2-2; possibly TRBD2 for D (7 bases). From germline, CDR1 is LNHDA and CDR2 SQIVND (reference sequence). V was shortened by 7 bases and J by 6 bases, with 18 bases between the two germline ends. The CDR3 has 15 amino acids. CDR3 protein: CASTLDRAGSGELFF. The DNA of the CDR3 is TGTGCCAGTACCTTGGACAGAGCGGGATCCGGGGAGCTGTTTTTT.

The V and J genes are TRBV10-1 and TRBJ1-3; 7 nucleotides agree with TRBD1. CDR1 is WNHNN and CDR2 is SYGVQD in the germline V gene (reference sequence). This CDR3 is built from 14 residues. The junction had 6 bases not matched to a gene; V was cut back by 6 bases and J by 4 bases. CDR3 nucleotides: TGCGCCAGCAGACGTACAGGGGAGGGAAACACCATATATTTT. Protein product: CASRRTGEGNTIYF.

The V and J genes are TRBV6-2 or TRBV6-3 and TRBJ1-6, with D maybe TRBD1 (6 bases). This CDR3 has 16 amino acids. The germline V gene encodes CDR1 MNHEY and CDR2 SVGEGT. V was pared by 5 bases and J by 8 bases, with 19 bases between. The CDR3 here is CASSPPKTGRHSPLHF. CDR3 bases: TGTGCCAGCAGTCCACCAAAGACAGGAAGGCATTCACCCCTCCACTTT.

The chain links TRBV7-3 to TRBJ2-6; D not certain. Trimming stripped 2 bases from V and 3 bases from J, with 8 bases between. This CDR3 region has 15 residues. CDR1 and CDR2 from the germline V gene are SGHTA and FQGTGA. The DNA for the CDR3 is TGTGCCAGCAGCTTACTGCCGGTTGGGGCCAACGTCCTGACTTTC. This sequence encodes CASSLLPVGANVLTF.

The rearrangement uses TRBV4-1 and TRBJ1-1; tentative D call: TRBD1 (6 bases). The CDR3 has 15 residues. Trimming shortened V by 4 bases and J by 3 bases, and 15 bases separated the two germline ends. Germline CDR1 and CDR2: MGHRA and YSYEKL. The CDR3 loop is CASSPWGGADTEAFF. The CDR3 DNA sequence: TGCGCCAGCAGCCCCTGGGGGGGGGCAGACACTGAAGCTTTCTTT.

The chain couples TRBV2 to TRBJ2-7; tentative D call: TRBD1 (5 bases). With 6 bases removed from V and 0 bases from J, the gap between germline ends came to 6 bases. Per the germline V gene, CDR1 is SNHLY and CDR2 is FYNNEI. There are 12 residues in the CDR3. The CDR3 here is CASRDNSYEQYF. In DNA, the CDR3 is TGTGCCAGCAGGGACAACTCCTACGAGCAGTACTTC.

The chain has TRBV19 and TRBJ2-1, with D maybe TRBD1 (5 bases). There are 15 residues in the CDR3. V was cut by 6 bases and J by 2 bases, with 14 bases left in between. From germline, CDR1 is LNHDA and CDR2 SQIVND (reference sequence). The DNA for the CDR3 is TGTGCCAGTAGCCCCGCAGGGTGGACCTACAATGAGCAGTTCTTC. This translates into CASSPAGWTYNEQFF.

This chain uses TRBV7-3 with TRBJ2-1; 7 bases map to TRBD1. J lost 0 bases, V lost 4 bases, and 6 bases had no gene match. The germline V gene encodes CDR1 SGHTA and CDR2 FQGTGA. The CDR3 runs to 16 residues. CDR3 bases: TGTGCCAGCAGCTCAAAGACAGGGAGCTCCTACAATGAGCAGTTCTTC. It yields the protein CASSSKTGSSYNEQFF. The complete variable domain, with remaining parts taken from reference TRBV7-3 and TRBJ2-1, reads GAGVSQTPSNKVTEKGKYVELRCDPISGHTALYWYRQSLGQGPEFLIYFQGTGAADDSGLPNDRFFAVRPEGSVSTLKIQRTERGDSAVYLCASSSKTGSSYNEQFFGPGTRLTVL.

The CDR3 region has the DNA TGTGCCAGCAGCGAATCAACGACGGGAGCCATATATTTT. Its protein is CASSESTTGAIYF. The chain uses TRBV9 and TRBJ1-3; D unclear. Germline CDR1 and CDR2: SGDLS and YYNGEE. Trimming stripped 3 bases from V and 11 bases from J, with 15 bases between. CDR3 length: 13 amino acids.

V and J are TRBV6-5 and TRBJ2-5; D may be TRBD2 (7 bases). Trimming shortened V by 4 bases and J by 1 base, and 13 bases separated the two germline ends. The CDR3 contains 15 residues. Germline values: CDR1 MNHEY, CDR2 SVGAGI. The CDR3 sequence: CASSWGGRGQETQYF. The CDR3 nucleotides read TGTGCCAGCAGTTGGGGGGGCAGGGGCCAAGAGACCCAGTACTTC.

The genes are TRBV6-5 and TRBJ1-2; tentatively, D is TRBD1 (6 bases). Germline V gene lookup returns CDR1 MNHEY and CDR2 SVGAGI. V was trimmed by 4 bases and J by 2 bases, leaving 17 bases between them. The CDR3 length is 16 residues. Written as DNA, the CDR3 is TGTGCCAGCAGTTTGATACAGGGAACAGTGAACTATGGCTACACCTTC. Residues: CASSLIQGTVNYGYTF.

The rearrangement links TRBV9 to TRBJ1-6; 7 bases are shared with TRBD1. J gave up 10 bases and V 0 bases, and 7 bases lay outside the gene matches. CDR1 SGDLS and CDR2 YYNGEE come from the germline V gene. The CDR3 is 15 amino acids. The CDR3, as DNA: TGTGCCAGCAGCGTAGGGGGAGGGGGCCAATCACCCCTCCACTTT. It encodes CASSVGGGGQSPLHF. Full variable domain (outside the CDR3, taken from reference TRBV9 and TRBJ1-6): DSGVTQTPKHLITATGQRVTLRCSPRSGDLSVYWYQQSLDQGLQFLIQYYNGEERAKGNILERFSAQQFPDLHSELNLSSLELGDSALYFCASSVGGGGQSPLHFGNGTRLTVT.

This chain uses TRBV6-1 with TRBJ1-5; no firm D call. Germline V gives CDR1 MNHNS, CDR2 SASEGT. V was pared by 2 bases and J by 1 base, with 12 bases between. The CDR3 sequence is 16 residues long. The CDR3: CASSEMSVGSNQPQHF. CDR3 sequence (DNA): TGTGCCAGCAGTGAAATGTCGGTGGGGAGCAATCAGCCCCAGCATTTT.

This clone came up once. The CDR3 DNA is TGTGCCAGCAGCGTAAAACCCTTAGGGGGGCAGAACACTGAAGCTTTCTTT. Its translation: CASSVKPLGGQNTEAFF. This chain uses TRBV9 with TRBJ1-1, with D possibly TRBD1 on 6 matching bases. V gave up 1 base and J gave up 1 base, with 17 bases separating them. The CDR3 totals 17 residues. Germline values: CDR1 SGDLS, CDR2 YYNGEE.

DNA for the CDR3: TGTGCCAGCAGCTTAGGTTCGGGGGGGAACTATGGCTACACCTTC. Amino acids: CASSLGSGGNYGYTF. V is TRBV7-8 and J is TRBJ1-2, with D possibly being TRBD1 (5 bases). Germline assignment: CDR1 SGHVS and CDR2 FQNEAQ. V lost 1 base, J lost 2 bases, and 11 bases lay in between. The CDR3 consists of 15 residues.

The V gene is TRBV6-6, the J gene TRBJ1-1, with TRBD1 as a possible D gene (6 bases). Germline loops: CDR1 MNHNY, CDR2 SVGAGI (reference sequence). CDR3 size: 16 residues. Trimming shortened V by 7 bases and J by 1 base, and 19 bases separated the two germline ends. Here the CDR3 DNA reads TGTGCCAGCACCGTATCGGCCAGGGGAGGGAACACTGAAGCTTTCTTT. Its protein product is CASTVSARGGNTEAFF.